This T cell receptor (beta chain) was sequenced for a study of cytomegalovirus exposure and HLA in healthy donors. About the research overall: The same platform as the roughly 700 first-cohort repertoires was used for the 90 to 150 validation repertoires, a later analysis reported.

As regards this clone: The antigen is unknown.

Measured with immunoSEQ multiplex PCR; TCRdb has only the in-frame clones, and not every one. The table lists roughly 70,000 clones, roughly 89% of them singletons. Study findings and constraints: Specificity of a few CMV-associated chains for CMV antigens was verified in vitro. Cytomegalovirus association was listed for approximately 150 TCR beta chains.

The TCR sequence derives from a woman under 30 in good health and CMV-seropositive. The source material was PBMCs.

CDR3 protein: CASSLWPRRLETQYF. Here the CDR3 DNA reads TGCGCCAGCAGCTTGTGGCCTAGACGCCTTGAGACCCAGTACTTC. The chain is built from TRBV5-1 and TRBJ2-5; D ambiguous. Germline V lookup: CDR1 SGHRS, CDR2 YFSETQ. Trimming left V 1 base short and J 5 bases short, with 15 bases between. This CDR3 comprises 15 residues. Full variable domain (missing parts from reference TRBV5-1 and TRBJ2-5): KAGVTQTPRYLIKTRGQQVTLSCSPISGHRSVSWYQQTPGQGLQFLFEYFSETQRNKGNFPGRFSGRQFSNSRSEMNVSTLELGDSALYLCASSLWPRRLETQYFGPGTRLLVL.